A selection of T cell receptor beta chains follows, all from one sample in a study of blood T cell repertoires in COVID-19. Clones were read by immunoSEQ multiplex PCR, and TCRdb kept only the in-frame ones, dropping some. The sample lists about 200,000 clones, about nine tenths seen once, with around 2.4% in the top ten. Sequences were obtained from PBMCs or T cells enriched from blood (not recorded which). Receptors originate from a woman in her twenties or thirties who had recovered from COVID-19. CDR3s include the opening cysteine and the closing phenylalanine or tryptophan. The D gene is left open where the match is weak. Expanded clones are given a class, and other clones once, few, many or no size at all.

d_gene	v_gene	j_gene	abundance	CDR3aa	CDR3nt
TRBD1	TRBV6-2/TRBV6-3	TRBJ2-5	NA	CASSYRAGGMETQYF	TGTGCCAGCAGTTACCGGGCAGGGGGCATGGAGACCCAGTACTTC
NA	TRBV7-8	TRBJ1-5	NA	CASSLGAGSAQHF	TGTGCCAGCAGCTTAGGGGCAGGGTCAGCCCAGCATTTT
TRBD1	TRBV24-1	TRBJ2-3	NA	CATSLTGADTQYF	TGTGCCACCAGTCTTACAGGGGCGGATACGCAGTATTTT
TRBD1	TRBV4-3	TRBJ1-5	NA	CASSQDYDRALPQHF	TGCGCCAGCAGCCAAGACTACGACAGGGCCCTGCCCCAGCATTTT
TRBD2	TRBV5-8	TRBJ2-5	NA	CASNLPAGVETQYF	TGTGCCAGCAACTTACCAGCGGGGGTCGAGACCCAGTACTTC
NA	TRBV4-3	TRBJ1-1	NA	CASSQASGTEAFF	TGCGCCAGCAGCCAAGCTTCGGGGACTGAAGCTTTCTTT
NA	TRBV6-2/TRBV6-3	TRBJ2-1	NA	CASSYSYLGSYNEQFF	TGTGCCAGCAGTTACTCGTACCTAGGAAGCTACAATGAGCAGTTCTTC
TRBD1	TRBV19	TRBJ1-5	NA	CASGQGIHQPQHF	TGTGCCAGTGGACAGGGGATCCATCAGCCCCAGCATTTT
TRBD2	TRBV7-2	TRBJ2-3	NA	CASSLGAGSGADTQYF	TGTGCCAGCAGCTTAGGGGCGGGTAGCGGGGCAGATACGCAGTATTTT
NA	TRBV12-1	TRBJ1-5	NA	CASSSSGTGFQGSNQPQHF	TGTGCCAGCAGCTCATCCGGGACAGGGTTTCAGGGGAGCAATCAGCCCCAGCATTTT
NA	TRBV5-5	TRBJ1-5	once	CASSLFGDRNQPQHF	TGTGCCAGCAGCTTGTTCGGGGATCGCAATCAGCCCCAGCATTTT
TRBD1	TRBV2	TRBJ2-1	NA	CANNRDRYNEQFF	TGTGCCAACAACCGGGACAGGTACAATGAGCAGTTCTTC
NA	TRBV20-1	TRBJ1-2	NA	CSAFDSYGYTF	TGCAGCGCCTTCGACAGCTATGGCTACACCTTC
TRBD2	TRBV9	TRBJ2-2	NA	CASSAGLAGGRTGELFF	TGTGCCAGCAGCGCAGGACTAGCGGGGGGGCGCACCGGGGAGCTGTTTTTT
TRBD2	TRBV5-4	TRBJ2-5	NA	CASSPWTSGGQGTQYF	TGTGCCAGCAGCCCCTGGACTAGCGGGGGCCAGGGGACCCAGTACTTC
TRBD1	TRBV24-1	TRBJ2-3	once	CATSQPTGGLDTQYF	TGTGCCACCAGTCAACCGACAGGGGGCTTGGATACGCAGTATTTT
NA	TRBV5-6	TRBJ1-2	NA	CASSLKRGYGYTF	TGTGCCAGCAGCTTGAAAAGGGGATATGGCTACACCTTC
TRBD2	TRBV7-8	TRBJ2-7	NA	CASSRGLAGGPSEQYF	TGTGCCAGCAGCCGGGGACTAGCGGGAGGGCCGTCCGAGCAGTACTTC
TRBD1	TRBV7-9	TRBJ1-2	NA	CASSRDSQNYGYTF	TGTGCCAGCAGCCGGGACAGTCAAAACTATGGCTACACCTTC
NA	TRBV12-3/TRBV12-4	TRBJ2-7	NA	CASSLISVYEQYF	TGTGCCAGCAGTTTAATATCGGTTTACGAGCAGTACTTC
NA	TRBV19	TRBJ1-1	NA	CASSPVYEGTEAFF	TGTGCCAGTAGCCCTGTATATGAGGGCACTGAAGCTTTCTTT
TRBD2	TRBV9	TRBJ2-3	NA	CASSLAGHRDTQYF	TGTGCCAGCTCCTTAGCGGGGCACCGAGATACGCAGTATTTT
TRBD1	TRBV30	TRBJ1-2	NA	CAWSEGQPEGGYTF	TGTGCCTGGAGTGAGGGACAGCCCGAGGGTGGCTACACCTTC
TRBD1	TRBV10-3	TRBJ2-7	NA	CAIRSTGGSYEQYF	TGTGCCATCAGATCGACAGGGGGCTCCTACGAGCAGTACTTC
TRBD1	TRBV18	TRBJ2-1	once	CASSVRDRDNEQFF	TGTGCCAGCTCAGTCCGGGACAGGGACAATGAGCAGTTCTTC
TRBD1	TRBV24-1	TRBJ1-2	NA	CATSDFLQGANYGYTF	TGTGCCACCAGTGATTTTTTACAGGGGGCTAACTATGGCTACACCTTC
NA	TRBV7-2	TRBJ1-5	NA	CASSLGGENQPQHF	TGTGCCAGCAGCTTGGGGGGTGAAAATCAGCCCCAGCATTTT
NA	TRBV27	TRBJ1-1	NA	CASSFREGWNTEAFF	TGTGCCAGCAGTTTTAGGGAGGGTTGGAACACTGAAGCTTTCTTT
TRBD1	TRBV27	TRBJ1-5	NA	CASSFVGQGSQPQHF	TGTGCCAGCAGTTTCGTCGGACAGGGGAGTCAGCCCCAGCATTTT
TRBD1	TRBV10-1	TRBJ2-5	NA	CASSEAGTGANKEGTQYF	TGCGCCAGCAGTGAGGCCGGGACAGGGGCCAACAAGGAGGGGACCCAGTACTTC
NA	TRBV24-1	TRBJ2-3	NA	CATSDRQTSTDTQYF	TGTGCCACCAGTGATCGACAGACTAGCACAGATACGCAGTATTTT
TRBD1	TRBV5-5	TRBJ2-7	few	CASSLGGGIYEQYF	TGTGCCAGCAGCTTAGGGGGCGGTATCTACGAGCAGTACTTC
TRBD1	TRBV16	TRBJ1-6	NA	CASSQWGQGGDNSPLHF	TGTGCCAGCAGCCAATGGGGACAGGGCGGTGATAATTCACCCCTCCACTTT
NA	TRBV3-1/TRBV3-2	TRBJ1-5	NA	CASSQDQSGEQPQHF	TGTGCCAGCAGCCAAGATCAGTCAGGGGAGCAGCCCCAGCATTTT
TRBD1	TRBV7-2	TRBJ2-3	few	CASSSRTGARTDTQYF	TGTGCCAGCAGCTCCAGGACAGGGGCACGCACAGATACGCAGTATTTT
TRBD1	TRBV4-2	TRBJ1-1	NA	CASSQVDRGRANTEAFF	TGTGCCAGCAGCCAAGTGGACAGGGGGCGGGCGAACACTGAAGCTTTCTTT
NA	TRBV19	TRBJ2-5	once	CASSMSGQETQYF	TGTGCCAGTAGTATGTCAGGCCAAGAGACCCAGTACTTC
NA	TRBV19	TRBJ2-7	NA	CASSIREAYEQYF	TGTGCCAGTAGTATACGGGAAGCCTACGAGCAGTACTTC
TRBD1	TRBV5-8	TRBJ1-2	NA	CASSLTGVGAAYGYTF	TGTGCCAGCAGCTTGACAGGGGTTGGAGCTGCCTATGGCTACACCTTC
NA	TRBV11-2	TRBJ2-2	NA	CASSHRRAGELFF	TGTGCCAGCAGCCACCGTCGAGCCGGGGAGCTGTTTTTT
TRBD1	TRBV6-2/TRBV6-3	TRBJ1-5	NA	CASSWQGVGQPQHF	TGTGCCAGCAGTTGGCAGGGGGTTGGTCAGCCCCAGCATTTT
TRBD1	TRBV30	TRBJ1-2	NA	CAWTGDRGNYGYTF	TGTGCCTGGACCGGAGACAGGGGGAACTATGGCTACACCTTC
TRBD2	TRBV30	TRBJ2-2	NA	CAWRLPWGGGELFF	TGTGCCTGGAGACTCCCTTGGGGGGGCGGGGAGCTGTTTTTT
TRBD1	TRBV24-1	TRBJ2-7	NA	CATMDRVYGEQYF	TGTGCCACCATGGACAGGGTCTATGGGGAGCAGTACTTC